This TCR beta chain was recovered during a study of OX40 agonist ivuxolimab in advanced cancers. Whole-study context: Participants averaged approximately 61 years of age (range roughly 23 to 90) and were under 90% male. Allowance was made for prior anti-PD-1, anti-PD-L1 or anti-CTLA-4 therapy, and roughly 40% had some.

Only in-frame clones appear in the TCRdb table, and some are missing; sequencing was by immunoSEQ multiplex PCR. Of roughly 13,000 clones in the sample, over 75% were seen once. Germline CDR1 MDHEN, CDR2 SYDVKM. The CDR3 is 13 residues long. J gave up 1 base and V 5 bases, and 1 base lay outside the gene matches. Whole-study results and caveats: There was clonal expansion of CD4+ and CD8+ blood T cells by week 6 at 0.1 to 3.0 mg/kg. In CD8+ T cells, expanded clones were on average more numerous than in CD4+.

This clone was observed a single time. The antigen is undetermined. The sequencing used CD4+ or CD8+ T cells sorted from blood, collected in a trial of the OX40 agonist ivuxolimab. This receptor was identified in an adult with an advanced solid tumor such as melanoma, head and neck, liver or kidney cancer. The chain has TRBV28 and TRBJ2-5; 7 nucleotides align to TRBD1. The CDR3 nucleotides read TGTGCCAGCAGTAGGGACAGCCAAGAGACCCAGTACTTC. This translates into CASSRDSQETQYF.